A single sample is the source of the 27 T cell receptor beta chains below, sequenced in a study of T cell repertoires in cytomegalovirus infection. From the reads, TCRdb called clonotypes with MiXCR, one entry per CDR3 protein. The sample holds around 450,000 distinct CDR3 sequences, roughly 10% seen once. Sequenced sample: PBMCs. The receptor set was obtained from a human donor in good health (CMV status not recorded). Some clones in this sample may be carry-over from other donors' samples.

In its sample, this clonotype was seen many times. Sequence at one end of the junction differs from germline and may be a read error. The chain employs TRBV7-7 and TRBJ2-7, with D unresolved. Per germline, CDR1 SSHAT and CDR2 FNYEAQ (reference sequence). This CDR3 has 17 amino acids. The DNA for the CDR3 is TGTGCTAGCAGCTTAGGACCATTCAGAACGGGTTTGGACGAGCAGTACTTC. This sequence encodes CASSLGPFRTGLDEQYF.

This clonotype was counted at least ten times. The CDR3 spells CSARDMRPSGRGRDEQFF. The CDR3 DNA follows: TGCAGTGCTAGAGATATGAGGCCTAGCGGGAGAGGGAGGGATGAGCAGTTCTTC. The rearrangement links TRBV20-1 to TRBJ2-1; 10 positions agree with TRBD2. The CDR3 consists of 18 residues. With V trimmed by 0 bases and J by 8 bases, 16 bases remained unmatched. Germline CDR1 reads DFQATT; CDR2 reads SNEGSKA (reference sequence).

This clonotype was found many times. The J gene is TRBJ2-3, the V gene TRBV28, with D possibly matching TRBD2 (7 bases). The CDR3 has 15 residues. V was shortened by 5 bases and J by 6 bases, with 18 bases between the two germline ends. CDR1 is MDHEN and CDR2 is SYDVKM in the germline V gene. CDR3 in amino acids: CASSPLEGGLDTQYF. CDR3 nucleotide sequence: TGTGCCAGCAGTCCTTTGGAGGGGGGGTTGGATACGCAGTATTTT.

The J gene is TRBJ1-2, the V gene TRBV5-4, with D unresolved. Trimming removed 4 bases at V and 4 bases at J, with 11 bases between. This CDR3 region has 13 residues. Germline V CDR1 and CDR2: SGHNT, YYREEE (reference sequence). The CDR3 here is CASSPGETYGYTF. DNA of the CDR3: TGTGCCAGCAGCCCCGGCGAGACCTATGGCTACACCTTC.

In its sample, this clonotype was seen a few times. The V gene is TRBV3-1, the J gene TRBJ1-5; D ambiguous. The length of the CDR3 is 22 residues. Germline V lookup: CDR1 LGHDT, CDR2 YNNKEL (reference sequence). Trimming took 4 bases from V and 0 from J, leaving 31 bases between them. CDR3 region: CASSPPGRTLITNPYSNQPQHF. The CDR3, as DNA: TGTGCCAGCAGCCCCCCCGGGCGGACCCTGATTACAAACCCTTATAGCAATCAGCCCCAGCATTTT.

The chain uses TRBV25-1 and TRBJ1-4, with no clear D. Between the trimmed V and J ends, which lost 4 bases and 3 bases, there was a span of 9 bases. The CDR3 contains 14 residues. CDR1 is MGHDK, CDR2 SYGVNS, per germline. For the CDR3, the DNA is TGTGCCAGCAGTGGGCTACAAGCTAATGAAAAACTGTTTTTT. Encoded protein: CASSGLQANEKLFF.

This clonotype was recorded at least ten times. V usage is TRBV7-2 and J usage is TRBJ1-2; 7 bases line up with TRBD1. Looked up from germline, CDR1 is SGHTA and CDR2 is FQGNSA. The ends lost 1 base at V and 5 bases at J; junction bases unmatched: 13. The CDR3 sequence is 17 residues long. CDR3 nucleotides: TGTGCCAGCAGCTTAGGAGTAACAGGGGATAGGAGATATGGCTACACCTTC. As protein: CASSLGVTGDRRYGYTF.

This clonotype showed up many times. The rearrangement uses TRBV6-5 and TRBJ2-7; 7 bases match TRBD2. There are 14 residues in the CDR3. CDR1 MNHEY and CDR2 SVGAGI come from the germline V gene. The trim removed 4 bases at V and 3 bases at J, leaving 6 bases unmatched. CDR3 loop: CASSFGTTDYEQYF. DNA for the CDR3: TGTGCCAGCAGTTTCGGGACTACTGACTACGAGCAGTACTTC.

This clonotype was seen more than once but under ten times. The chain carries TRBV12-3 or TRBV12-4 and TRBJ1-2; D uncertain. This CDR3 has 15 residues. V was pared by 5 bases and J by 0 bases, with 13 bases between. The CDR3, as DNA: TGTGCCAGCAGTCCCACCGGCCTCCCTAACTATGGCTACACCTTC. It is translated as CASSPTGLPNYGYTF.

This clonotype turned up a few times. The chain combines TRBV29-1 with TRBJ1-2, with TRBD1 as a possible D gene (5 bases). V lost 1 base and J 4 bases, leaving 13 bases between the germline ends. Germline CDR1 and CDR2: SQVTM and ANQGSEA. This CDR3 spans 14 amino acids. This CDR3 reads CSVEAGGMGYGYTF. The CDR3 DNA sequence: TGCAGCGTTGAAGCGGGGGGTATGGGCTATGGCTACACCTTC.

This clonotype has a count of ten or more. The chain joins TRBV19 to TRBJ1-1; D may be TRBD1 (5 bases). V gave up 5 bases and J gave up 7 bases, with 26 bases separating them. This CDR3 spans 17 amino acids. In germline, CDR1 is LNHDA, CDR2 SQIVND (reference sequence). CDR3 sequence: CASSPGGVGRFDFEAFF. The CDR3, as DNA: TGTGCCAGTAGTCCGGGGGGGGTTGGACGGTTTGACTTTGAAGCTTTCTTT. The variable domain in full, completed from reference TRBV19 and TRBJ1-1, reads DGGITQSPKYLFRKEGQNVTLSCEQNLNHDAMYWYRQDPGQGLRLIYYSQIVNDFQKGDIAEGYSVSREKKESFPLTVTSAQKNPTAFYLCASSPGGVGRFDFEAFFGQGTRLTVV.

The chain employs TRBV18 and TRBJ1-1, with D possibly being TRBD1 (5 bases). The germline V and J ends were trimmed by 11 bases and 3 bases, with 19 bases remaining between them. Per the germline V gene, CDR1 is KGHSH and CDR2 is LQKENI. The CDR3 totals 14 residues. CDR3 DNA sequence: TGTGCCTCCCTTGGCAGTCGAGGGGACACTGAAGCTTTCTTT. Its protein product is CASLGSRGDTEAFF.

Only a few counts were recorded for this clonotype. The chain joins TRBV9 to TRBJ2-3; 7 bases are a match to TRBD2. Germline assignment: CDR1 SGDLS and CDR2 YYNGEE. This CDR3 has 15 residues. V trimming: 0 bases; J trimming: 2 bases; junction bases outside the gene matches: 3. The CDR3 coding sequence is TGTGCCAGCAGCGTAGGGGACTACCACACAGATACGCAGTATTTT. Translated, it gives CASSVGDYHTDTQYF.

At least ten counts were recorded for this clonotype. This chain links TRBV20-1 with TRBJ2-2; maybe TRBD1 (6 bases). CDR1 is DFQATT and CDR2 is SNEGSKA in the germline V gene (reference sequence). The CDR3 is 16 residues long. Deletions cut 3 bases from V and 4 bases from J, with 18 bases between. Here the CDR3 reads CSARSSWGLTTGELFF. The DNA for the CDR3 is TGCAGTGCTAGGTCCTCGTGGGGGCTGACCACCGGGGAGCTGTTTTTT.

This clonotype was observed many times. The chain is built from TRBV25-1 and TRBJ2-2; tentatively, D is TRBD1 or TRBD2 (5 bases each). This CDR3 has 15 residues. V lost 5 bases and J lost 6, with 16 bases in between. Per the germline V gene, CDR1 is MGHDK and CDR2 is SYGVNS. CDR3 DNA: TGTGCCAGCAGTACTTCCCAGGGAGCGGCCGGGGAGCTGTTTTTT. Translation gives CASSTSQGAAGELFF.

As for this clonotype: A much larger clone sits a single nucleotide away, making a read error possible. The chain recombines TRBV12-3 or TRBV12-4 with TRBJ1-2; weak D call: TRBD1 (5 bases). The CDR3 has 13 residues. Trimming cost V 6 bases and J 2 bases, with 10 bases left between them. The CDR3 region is CASSGTDNYGYTF. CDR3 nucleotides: TGTGCCAGCAGCGGGACGGACAACTATGGCTACACCTTC.

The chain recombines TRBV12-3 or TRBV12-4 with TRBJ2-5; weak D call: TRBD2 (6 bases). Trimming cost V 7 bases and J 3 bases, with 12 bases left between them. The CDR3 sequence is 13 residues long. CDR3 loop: CASIWWGEETQYF. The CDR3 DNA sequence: TGTGCCAGCATCTGGTGGGGGGAAGAGACCCAGTACTTC.

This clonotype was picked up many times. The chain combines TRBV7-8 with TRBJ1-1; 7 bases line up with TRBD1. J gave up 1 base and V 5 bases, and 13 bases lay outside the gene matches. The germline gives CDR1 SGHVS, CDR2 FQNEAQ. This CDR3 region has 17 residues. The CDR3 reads CASSGKTTGVPNTEAFF. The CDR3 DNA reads TGTGCCAGCAGCGGGAAGACAACAGGGGTGCCGAACACTGAAGCTTTCTTT.

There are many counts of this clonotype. Written as DNA, the CDR3 is TGTGCCAGCAGTTTAGTGGTATCCACTGAAGCTTTCTTT. It is translated as CASSLVVSTEAFF. The chain is built from TRBV27 and TRBJ1-1; D remains ambiguous. Trimming pared 2 bases from V and 4 bases from J, leaving 8 bases between. The CDR3 covers 13 residues. Germline V CDR1 and CDR2: MNHEY, SMNVEV (reference sequence).

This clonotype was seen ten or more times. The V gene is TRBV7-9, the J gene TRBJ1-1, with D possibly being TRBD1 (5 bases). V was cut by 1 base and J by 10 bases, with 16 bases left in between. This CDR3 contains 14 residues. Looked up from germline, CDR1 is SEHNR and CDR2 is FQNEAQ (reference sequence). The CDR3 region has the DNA TGTGCCAGCAGCTTAGAGGGGAAGGAGGTTAGAGCTTTCTTT. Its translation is CASSLEGKEVRAFF. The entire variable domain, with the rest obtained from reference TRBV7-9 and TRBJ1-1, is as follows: DTGVSQNPRHKITKRGQNVTFRCDPISEHNRLYWYRQTLGQGPEFLTYFQNEAQLEKSRLLSDRFSAERPKGSFSTLEIQRTEQGDSAMYLCASSLEGKEVRAFFGQGTRLTVV.

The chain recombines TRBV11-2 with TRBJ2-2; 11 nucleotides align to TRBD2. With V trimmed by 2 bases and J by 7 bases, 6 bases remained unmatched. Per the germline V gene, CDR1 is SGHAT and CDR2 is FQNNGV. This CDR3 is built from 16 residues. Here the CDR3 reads CASSLQLAGVFGELFF. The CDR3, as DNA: TGTGCCAGCAGCTTACAACTAGCGGGAGTATTCGGGGAGCTGTTTTTT. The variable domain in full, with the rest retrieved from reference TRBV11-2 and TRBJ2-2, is EAGVAQSPRYKIIEKRQSVAFWCNPISGHATLYWYQQILGQGPKLLIQFQNNGVVDDSQLPKDRFSAERLKGVDSTLKIQPAKLEDSAVYLCASSLQLAGVFGELFFGEGSRLTVL.

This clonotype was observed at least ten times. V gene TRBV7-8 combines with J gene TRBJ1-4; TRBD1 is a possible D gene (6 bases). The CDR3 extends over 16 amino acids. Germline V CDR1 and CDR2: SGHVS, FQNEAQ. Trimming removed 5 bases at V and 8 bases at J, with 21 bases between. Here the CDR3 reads CASSLRARDTEEKLFF. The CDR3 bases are TGTGCCAGCAGCCTGAGGGCGCGGGACACCGAAGAAAAACTGTTTTTT.

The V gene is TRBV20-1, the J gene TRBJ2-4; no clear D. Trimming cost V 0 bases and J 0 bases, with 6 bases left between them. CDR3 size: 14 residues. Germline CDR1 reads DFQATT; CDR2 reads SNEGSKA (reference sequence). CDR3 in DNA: TGCAGTGCTAGAGATCTAGTAGCCAAAAACATTCAGTACTTC. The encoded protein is CSARDLVAKNIQYF.

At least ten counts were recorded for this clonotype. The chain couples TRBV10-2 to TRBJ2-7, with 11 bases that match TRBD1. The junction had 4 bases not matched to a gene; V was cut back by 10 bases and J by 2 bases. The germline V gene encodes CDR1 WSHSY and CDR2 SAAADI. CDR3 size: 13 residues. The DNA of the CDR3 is TGCGCCACCCTGGACAGGGGGCCCTACGAGCAGTACTTC. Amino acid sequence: CATLDRGPYEQYF.

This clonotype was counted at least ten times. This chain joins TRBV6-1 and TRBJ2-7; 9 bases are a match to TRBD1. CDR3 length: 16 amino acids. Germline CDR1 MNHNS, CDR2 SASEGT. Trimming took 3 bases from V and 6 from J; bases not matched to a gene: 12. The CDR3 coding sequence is TGTGCCAGCAGTGAGCTAACCGGGACAGGGCGTTTCGAGCAGTACTTC. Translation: CASSELTGTGRFEQYF.

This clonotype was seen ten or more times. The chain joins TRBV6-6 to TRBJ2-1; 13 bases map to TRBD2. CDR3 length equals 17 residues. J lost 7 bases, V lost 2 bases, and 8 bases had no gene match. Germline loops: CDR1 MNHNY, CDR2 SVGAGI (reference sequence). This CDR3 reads CASSYTSGGANHNEQFF. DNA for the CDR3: TGTGCCAGCAGTTACACTAGCGGGGGGGCCAACCATAATGAGCAGTTCTTC.

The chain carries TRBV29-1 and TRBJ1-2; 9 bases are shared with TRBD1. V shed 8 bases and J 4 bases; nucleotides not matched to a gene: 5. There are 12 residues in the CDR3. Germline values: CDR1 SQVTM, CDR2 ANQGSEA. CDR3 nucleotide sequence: TGCAGCATACCGACAGGGGGCTATGGCTACACCTTC. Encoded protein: CSIPTGGYGYTF.